There are a few counts of the clone carrying this T cell receptor beta chain. Its antigen is unidentified. The sample comes from a study of T cells in Graves' hyperthyroidism and ophthalmopathy. Study-level points and caveats: Blood shared most expanded thyroid clonotypes above 0.001.

Orbital computed tomography, thyroid ultrasound, serum thyroxine and TRAb, and clinical symptoms together informed the diagnoses. The authors obtained PBMCs from roughly 9.7 ml of fresh peripheral blood. This CDR3 has 13 residues. V dropped 3 bases and J dropped 4 bases, with 9 bases sitting between them. Per the germline V gene, CDR1 is LNHDA and CDR2 is SQIVND (reference sequence). Amplification of TCR beta CDR3 regions was performed using RNA transcripts as template. TCR CDR3 underwent first-round RT-PCR with the HTBI primer set. TCRdb reprocessed the multiplex PCR reads with MiXCR, giving one entry per CDR3 protein. Of hundreds of thousands of distinct CDR3 sequences listed, around 13% are singletons.

This TCR came from a woman aged 18-29 years with Graves' hyperthyroidism. The rearrangement uses TRBV19 and TRBJ1-1; no reliable D call. The sample taken for sequencing was blood. In DNA form, the CDR3 reads TGTGCCAGTAGTATCAGTGGCAGCACTGAAGCTTTCTTT. Translating gives CASSISGSTEAFF.